Listed below are T cell receptor beta chains from one sample, sequenced in a study of early T cells in non-severe SARS-CoV-2 infection. A single record per CDR3 protein comes from TCRdb applying MiXCR to the 5' RACE reads. The table lists approximately 56,000 distinct CDR3 sequences, over 8% of them singletons. The sequenced sample was whole blood. All receptors derive from an adult who was a healthcare worker with PCR-confirmed SARS-CoV-2 infection or an uninfected control (not recorded which). The CDR3 runs from the conserved cysteine through the conserved F or W. A D gene is named only where the DNA matches it firmly. Some rows mark clone size as missing; the rest say once, few, many or name a class of expanded clone.

abundance | j_gene | d_gene | v_gene | CDR3nt | CDR3aa
many | TRBJ2-3 | TRBD2 | TRBV5-1 | TGCGCCAGCAGCTGGTCACCGAGCGGGGGGAGGTCAGATACGCAGTATTTT | CASSWSPSGGRSDTQYF
few | TRBJ2-1 | - | TRBV12-3/TRBV12-4 | TGTGCCAGCAGTCTGTATGAGCAGTTCTTC | CASSLYEQFF
- | TRBJ2-7 | TRBD2 | TRBV10-3 | TGTGCCATCAGTGAGAGCGGGAGGACCTACGAGCAGTACTTC | CAISESGRTYEQYF
- | TRBJ2-1 | TRBD1 | TRBV5-1 | TGCGCCAGCAGACCAGACGCCGGGACAGGGGTCTACGAGCAGTTCTTC | CASRPDAGTGVYEQFF
few | TRBJ2-1 | - | TRBV10-3 | TGTGCCATCAGTGAGATAGGACGGGACAAGCAGTTCTTC | CAISEIGRDKQFF
many | TRBJ1-5 | TRBD1 | TRBV3-1 | TGTGCCAGCAGCCCTGGGACAGGGGGCTTTCAGCCCCAGCATTTT | CASSPGTGGFQPQHF
many | TRBJ2-7 | TRBD2 | TRBV5-1 | TGCGCCAGCAGCACTAAAGCGGGGGAGCAGTACTTC | CASSTKAGEQYF
- | TRBJ2-2 | TRBD2 | TRBV2 | TGTGCCAGCACCGGGACTAGCGGGCCCACCGGGGAGCTGTTTTTT | CASTGTSGPTGELFF
many | TRBJ2-1 | - | TRBV6-2/TRBV6-3 | TGTGCCAGCAGTTACTCGGACCCTACCTACAATGAGCAGTTCTTC | CASSYSDPTYNEQFF
many | TRBJ2-7 | - | TRBV3-1 | TGTGCCAGCAGCCAAGGCCGAGCAGGGGAGCAGTACTTC | CASSQGRAGEQYF
- | TRBJ2-1 | - | TRBV7-8 | TGTGCCAGCAGCTTAAATTGGAATTCCTACAATGAGCAGTTCTTC | CASSLNWNSYNEQFF
many | TRBJ2-3 | - | TRBV2 | TGTGCCAGCAGGCGGGACAGAGGGGGCACAGATACGCAGTATTTT | CASRRDRGGTDTQYF
many | TRBJ1-1 | TRBD1 | TRBV18 | TGTGCCAGCTCCCAGACAGGGATGGACACTGAAGCTTTCTTT | CASSQTGMDTEAFF
many | TRBJ1-5 | - | TRBV5-5 | TGTGCCAGCAGCTTTTGGGGGGCTGAGGGACAGCCCCAGCATTTT | CASSFWGAEGQPQHF
many | TRBJ2-1 | - | TRBV7-8 | TGTGCCAGCAGCTTAGTGGCAGGGGCAAACAATGAGCAGTTCTTC | CASSLVAGANNEQFF
many | TRBJ1-3 | - | TRBV4-2 | TGTGCCAGCAGCCAGGCCCGTTCTGAAAACACCATATATTTT | CASSQARSENTIYF
- | TRBJ2-2 | - | TRBV2 | TGTGCCAGCAGGAGCAGTGCGAACACCGGGGAGCTGTTTTTT | CASRSSANTGELFF
many | TRBJ2-6 | - | TRBV27 | TGTGCCAGCTCAAGAAATCCTAGCTCTGGGGCCAACGTCCTGACTTTC | CASSRNPSSGANVLTF
- | TRBJ2-7 | - | TRBV9 | TGTGCCAGCAGCGTAGATAGGGGCGAGCAGTACTTC | CASSVDRGEQYF
few | TRBJ2-7 | TRBD2 | TRBV20-1 | TGCAGTGCTCCTAGCGGGGGGCCCGCCTACGAGCAGTACTTC | CSAPSGGPAYEQYF
few | TRBJ2-1 | - | TRBV11-2 | TGTGCCAGCAGCTTAACAGAGCAGTTCTTC | CASSLTEQFF
many | TRBJ2-7 | - | TRBV27 | TGTGCCAGCAGTTCATTCGGCTACGAGCAGTACTTC | CASSSFGYEQYF
- | TRBJ2-3 | - | TRBV10-3 | TGTGCCATCAGTGGCGGTAGCACAGATACGCAGTATTTT | CAISGGSTDTQYF
many | TRBJ2-3 | - | TRBV2 | TGTGCCAGCAGCTGGACTTACACAGATACGCAGTATTTT | CASSWTYTDTQYF
few | TRBJ2-1 | TRBD2 | TRBV2 | TGTGCCTCGGGGGGGTTGACTAGCGGGACTCACAATGAGCAGTTCTTC | CASGGLTSGTHNEQFF
- | TRBJ1-1 | - | TRBV4-2 | TGTGCCAGCAGCCAAGAGGAGGATTTGAACACTGAAGCTTTCTTT | CASSQEEDLNTEAFF